This T cell receptor (beta chain) was obtained from a study of response to subunit inactivated influenza vaccine. General study findings and limits: Seasonal influenza vaccination, on each occasion, was suggested by the authors to recruit few new T cells.

The CDR3 consists of 13 residues. The J segment lost 0 bases and the V segment lost 10 bases, leaving 5 bases of the junction unmatched. TCRdb re-derived calls from the RT-PCR reads in MiXCR, one entry per CDR3 protein. Among around 520,000 distinct CDR3 sequences, approximately 24% were seen once, and the ten largest hold approximately 2%. In its sample, this clonotype was seen a few times. The antigen is undetermined. The clonotype was recovered from a man in his fifties or sixties who received an inactivated influenza vaccine. The V and J genes are TRBV12-3 or TRBV12-4 and TRBJ1-1; 7 positions match TRBD1. The starting material was CD4+ T cells sorted from PBMCs, obtained about 5 days after vaccination. The CDR3 is CATNRGLNTEAFF. The CDR3 DNA sequence: TGTGCCACAAACAGGGGATTGAACACTGAAGCTTTCTTT.